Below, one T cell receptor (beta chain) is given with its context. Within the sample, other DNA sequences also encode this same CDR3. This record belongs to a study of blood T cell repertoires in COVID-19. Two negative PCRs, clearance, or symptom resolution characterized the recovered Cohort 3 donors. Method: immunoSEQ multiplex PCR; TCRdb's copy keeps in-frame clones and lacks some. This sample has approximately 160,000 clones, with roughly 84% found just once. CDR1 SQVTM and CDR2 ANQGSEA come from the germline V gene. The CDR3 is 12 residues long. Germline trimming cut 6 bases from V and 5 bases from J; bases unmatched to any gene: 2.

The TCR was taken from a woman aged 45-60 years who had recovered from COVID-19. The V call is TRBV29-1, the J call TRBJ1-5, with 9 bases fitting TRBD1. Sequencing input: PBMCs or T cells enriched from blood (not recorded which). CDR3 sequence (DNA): TGCAGCGTGAGGACAGGGGATCAGCCCCAGCATTTT. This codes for CSVRTGDQPQHF.